These T cell receptor beta chains were read from a single sample in a study of CD8 T cells in ankylosing spondylitis. TCRdb fed the 5' RACE reads into MiXCR, producing one record per CDR3 protein. The sample carries fewer than 550,000 distinct CDR3 sequences, about 5.7% recorded once. Sequenced sample: blood, either unsorted or a sorted T cell fraction (not recorded which). The receptors were gathered from a male donor with ankylosing spondylitis. Both conserved end residues are part of each CDR3. The D gene is left open where the match is weak. Clone size is not always given. Where it is, it says once, few, many or a class for expanded clones.

-	TRBV5-1	many	TRBJ1-5	CASSLRYGTQPQHF	TGCGCCAGCAGCTTGAGGTACGGCACTCAGCCCCAGCATTTT
-	TRBV5-5	few	TRBJ2-5	CASSFVPGRQETQYF	TGTGCCAGCAGCTTTGTCCCGGGACGCCAAGAGACCCAGTACTTC
-	TRBV28	many	TRBJ1-2	CASSFPASNYGYTF	TGTGCCAGCAGTTTTCCTGCATCTAACTATGGCTACACCTTC
TRBD2	TRBV27	-	TRBJ2-3	CASSLSLAGDTQYF	TGTGCCAGCAGTTTAAGTCTAGCGGGAGATACGCAGTATTTT
-	TRBV29-1	-	TRBJ2-7	CSVVCWDTYEQYF	TGCAGCGTTGTCTGTTGGGACACCTACGAGCAGTACTTC
TRBD1	TRBV5-1	many	TRBJ2-2	CASSLDTGDTGELFF	TGCGCCAGCAGCTTGGACACAGGGGACACCGGGGAGCTGTTTTTT
-	TRBV11-2	few	TRBJ1-6	CASSARQSSYNSPLHF	TGTGCCAGCAGCGCCCGACAGTCCTCCTATAATTCACCCCTCCACTTT
-	TRBV29-1	many	TRBJ2-1	CSVETGYDTQFF	TGCAGCGTTGAAACGGGGTATGATACGCAGTTCTTC
TRBD1	TRBV5-1	many	TRBJ2-7	CASSPNGDSTYEQYF	TGCGCCAGCAGCCCAAACGGGGACAGCACCTACGAGCAGTACTTC
-	TRBV7-9	-	TRBJ2-7	CASSSDGPYEQYF	TGTGCCAGCAGCTCGGACGGTCCCTACGAGCAGTACTTC
TRBD1	TRBV28	many	TRBJ2-7	CASSLTGGFYEQYF	TGTGCCAGCAGTTTAACAGGGGGCTTCTACGAGCAGTACTTC
TRBD2	TRBV25-1	-	TRBJ2-5	CASTSPGGRRGETQYF	TGTGCCAGCACCTCCCCCGGGGGACGGCGGGGGGAGACCCAGTACTTC
-	TRBV6-2/TRBV6-3	-	TRBJ1-5	CASSYVQAPQHF	TGTGCCAGCAGTTACGTGCAGGCGCCCCAGCATTTT
-	TRBV15	many	TRBJ2-7	CATSGSYEQYF	TGTGCCACCAGCGGGTCCTACGAGCAGTACTTC
-	TRBV19	-	TRBJ1-5	CASSIGGQPQHF	TGTGCCAGTAGTATTGGAGGTCAGCCCCAGCATTTT
TRBD2	TRBV6-1	many	TRBJ2-1	CASSGGKGYNEQFF	TGTGCCAGCAGCGGGGGGAAGGGGTACAATGAGCAGTTCTTC
-	TRBV11-2	few	TRBJ2-2	CASTHLRGENTGELFF	TGTGCCAGCACCCACCTCAGGGGCGAGAACACCGGGGAGCTGTTTTTT
-	TRBV4-2	many	TRBJ1-3	CASSQARRNTIYF	TGTGCCAGCAGCCAAGCAAGGCGAAACACCATATATTTT
TRBD2	TRBV5-1	-	TRBJ2-1	CASSLDGRRGGPPYNEQFF	TGCGCCAGCAGCTTGGACGGTCGGCGGGGGGGCCCCCCCTACAATGAGCAGTTCTTC
TRBD1	TRBV5-6	many	TRBJ2-3	CASSLAGTASTDTQYF	TGTGCCAGCAGCTTGGCTGGGACAGCTAGCACAGATACGCAGTATTTT
-	TRBV20-1	many	TRBJ1-6	CSAKGQTGSPLHF	TGCAGTGCTAAGGGTCAGACCGGTTCACCCCTCCACTTT
-	TRBV7-8	many	TRBJ2-7	CASSSGGEVRFHEQYF	TGTGCCAGCAGCTCAGGGGGGGAAGTCAGGTTCCACGAGCAGTACTTC
-	TRBV3-1	few	TRBJ1-2	CASSHRTATNYGYTF	TGTGCCAGCAGCCATCGGACAGCTACTAACTATGGCTACACCTTC
-	TRBV28	many	TRBJ2-7	CASSSTDYEQYF	TGTGCCAGCAGTTCGACAGACTACGAGCAGTACTTC
-	TRBV5-4	-	TRBJ2-7	CASRLDTISYEQYF	TGTGCCAGCAGGCTGGACACCATCTCCTACGAGCAGTACTTC
-	TRBV27	few	TRBJ2-6	CASSLGAWANVLTF	TGTGCCAGCAGTTTAGGGGCTTGGGCCAACGTCCTGACTTTC
-	TRBV4-3	-	TRBJ1-3	CASSPECCTIYF	TGCGCCAGCAGCCCCGAATGTTGCACCATATATTTT
-	TRBV7-9	many	TRBJ1-1	CASSQGAFNTEAFF	TGTGCCAGCAGCCAAGGGGCTTTTAACACTGAAGCTTTCTTT
-	TRBV6-2/TRBV6-3	many	TRBJ1-5	CASSRPGHGQIAQHF	TGTGCCAGCAGTCGTCCGGGACACGGCCAGATCGCCCAGCATTTT
-	TRBV15	many	TRBJ1-1	CATSSSRRGDTEAFF	TGTGCCACCAGCAGCTCGAGGAGGGGGGACACTGAAGCTTTCTTT
-	TRBV6-2/TRBV6-3	-	TRBJ2-2	CASSYWGTGELFF	TGTGCCAGCAGTTACTGGGGTACCGGGGAGCTGTTTTTT
-	TRBV11-1	few	TRBJ2-3	CASSLVGVPPTPTPTDTQYF	TGTGCCAGCAGCTTAGTAGGGGTCCCCCCTACCCCCACTCCCACAGATACGCAGTATTTT
-	TRBV5-1	few	TRBJ2-7	CASSSGWSLAYEQYF	TGCGCCAGCAGCTCAGGATGGAGTTTAGCCTACGAGCAGTACTTC
TRBD2	TRBV5-1	many	TRBJ2-1	CASSWGTSGRSYNEQFF	TGCGCCAGCAGCTGGGGGACTAGCGGGAGGTCTTACAATGAGCAGTTCTTC
-	TRBV20-1	few	TRBJ2-1	CSAMGRVSYNEQFF	TGCAGTGCTATGGGGCGGGTCTCCTACAATGAGCAGTTCTTC
-	TRBV4-1	many	TRBJ1-6	CASSRSYSGLNSPLHF	TGCGCCAGCAGCCGATCCTACTCGGGACTCAATTCACCCCTCCACTTT
-	TRBV24-1	many	TRBJ2-1	CATSDPTPNLRNEQFF	TGTGCCACCAGTGACCCGACTCCTAATCTGAGGAATGAGCAGTTCTTC
-	TRBV18	few	TRBJ2-3	CASSPPFGDTQYF	TGTGCCAGCTCACCACCTTTTGGAGATACGCAGTATTTT
TRBD1	TRBV28	few	TRBJ2-2	CASSLATGGSGGELFF	TGTGCCAGCAGTTTGGCAACAGGGGGATCGGGCGGGGAGCTGTTTTTT
-	TRBV28	many	TRBJ2-5	CASALDSPETQYF	TGTGCCAGTGCATTAGATTCCCCCGAGACCCAGTACTTC
-	TRBV7-2	many	TRBJ2-7	CASSRGLLSSYEQYF	TGTGCCAGCAGCCGGGGACTTCTGAGCTCCTACGAGCAGTACTTC
-	TRBV18	many	TRBJ2-3	CASSLNRFTATDTQYF	TGTGCCAGCTCGTTAAACAGGTTTACGGCCACAGATACGCAGTATTTT
TRBD2	TRBV14	-	TRBJ2-1	CASSPSGRGLYNEQFF	TGTGCCAGCAGCCCAAGCGGGAGAGGTTTATACAATGAGCAGTTCTTC
TRBD1	TRBV18	-	TRBJ1-4	CASSPTGQGANKLFF	TGTGCCAGCTCACCTACTGGACAGGGGGCGAATAAACTGTTTTTT
TRBD1	TRBV7-2	many	TRBJ1-6	CASRQGVGQDGSPLHF	TGTGCCAGCAGGCAGGGGGTGGGACAGGACGGCTCACCCCTCCACTTT
TRBD2	TRBV20-1	many	TRBJ2-7	CSARPGLAGYEQYF	TGCAGTGCTAGACCGGGACTAGCGGGGTACGAGCAGTACTTC
TRBD1	TRBV5-6	many	TRBJ1-5	CASSPTGRDQPQHF	TGTGCCAGCAGCCCGACAGGGCGGGATCAGCCCCAGCATTTT
-	TRBV5-1	-	TRBJ2-2	CASSLITLANTGELFF	TGCGCCAGCAGCTTGATAACCCTCGCGAACACCGGGGAGCTGTTTTTT
-	TRBV20-1	many	TRBJ1-4	CSASRTNEKLFF	TGCAGTGCTAGCCGCACTAATGAAAAACTGTTTTTT
TRBD1	TRBV7-2	many	TRBJ1-1	CASSRTPGQPMNTEAFF	TGTGCCAGCAGCCGCACCCCGGGACAGCCCATGAACACTGAAGCTTTCTTT
-	TRBV3-1	-	TRBJ2-6	CASSLRLSSGANVLTF	TGTGCCAGCAGCCTCAGGTTAAGCTCTGGGGCCAACGTCCTGACTTTC
-	TRBV10-3	many	TRBJ2-7	CAISESGGRGEQYF	TGTGCCATCAGTGAGTCGGGGGGGCGTGGGGAGCAGTACTTC
TRBD2	TRBV12-3/TRBV12-4	many	TRBJ2-1	CASSFREGQGNEQFF	TGTGCCAGCAGTTTTAGGGAGGGCCAGGGCAATGAGCAGTTCTTC